A selection of T cell receptor beta chains follows, all from one sample in a study of beta chain features in type 1 diabetes. Here immunoSEQ multiplex PCR was the method, and the copy in TCRdb shows in-frame clones only, minus some. The sample has 500,000 to 650,000 clones, approximately 13% seen once; the top ten hold roughly 0.12%. The sample consisted of naive CD4+ T cells from blood. These receptors were taken from a man aged 30 to 39 with type 1 diabetes. Both conserved end residues are part of each CDR3. D genes are given only for firm matches. Clone size appears in some rows only: once, few, many, or a class for an expanded clone.

.	TRBV19	.	TRBJ2-3	TGTGCCAGCCTACCAGGAGGGACAGATACGCAGTATTTT	CASLPGGTDTQYF
few	TRBV19	.	TRBJ2-3	TGTGCCAGTAGTATAGAACCGGATACGCAGTATTTT	CASSIEPDTQYF
few	TRBV29-1	.	TRBJ2-6	TGCAGCGTTGGTTACACCGGGGCCAACGTCCTGACTTTC	CSVGYTGANVLTF
few	TRBV11-3	.	TRBJ1-3	TGTGCCAGCAGCCTCCTTGGATCCCCTCTCTCTGGAAACACCATATATTTT	CASSLLGSPLSGNTIYF
.	TRBV14	.	TRBJ2-1	TGTGCCAGCAGCCAAGAAGAAAGGTCCTACAATGAGCAGTTCTTC	CASSQEERSYNEQFF
.	TRBV19	TRBD1	TRBJ1-6	TGTGCCAGTAGTATCCCCGCCAGGGGGACTTCACCCCTCCACTTT	CASSIPARGTSPLHF
.	TRBV4-3	TRBD1	TRBJ1-5	TGCGCCAGCAGCCGAGACAGGGCTCAGCCCCAGCATTTT	CASSRDRAQPQHF
.	TRBV14	.	TRBJ1-2	TGTGCCATACCAGCGTCCGGGGGCGGCGACTATGGCTACACCTTC	CAIPASGGGDYGYTF
once	TRBV7-9	.	TRBJ2-7	TGTGCCAGCAGCTTCGGGAGAACCTACGAGCAGTACTTC	CASSFGRTYEQYF
.	TRBV15	.	TRBJ2-7	TGTGCCACCAGCAGAGGCGACACAGGCATCCCCTACGAGCAGTACTTC	CATSRGDTGIPYEQYF
few	TRBV6-6	.	TRBJ2-7	TGTGCCAGCAGGTTCCCGGGACTCTATTCCGAGCAGTACTTC	CASRFPGLYSEQYF
few	TRBV7-9	.	TRBJ2-1	TGTGCCAGCAGCTCGTGGGCGGGGCCGGCGGAAAATGAGCAGTTCTTC	CASSSWAGPAENEQFF
few	TRBV6-5	.	TRBJ1-2	TGTGCCAGCAGTTACTCTGGGGGCCGGGACTATGGCTACACCTTC	CASSYSGGRDYGYTF
.	TRBV30	.	TRBJ2-1	TGTGCCTGGAGTGTACCCCTAGGTGAGCAGTTCTTC	CAWSVPLGEQFF
once	TRBV9	TRBD2	TRBJ2-3	TGTGCCAGCAGCGTCCTCCTAGCGGGGGGGAGCACAGATACGCAGTATTTT	CASSVLLAGGSTDTQYF
few	TRBV29-1	.	TRBJ2-2	TGCAGCGTTCTCCGGGACCCCAACACCGGGGAGCTGTTTTTT	CSVLRDPNTGELFF
.	TRBV6-5	.	TRBJ1-6	TGTGCCAGCAGTTACTCCCCGACAAGTTATAATTCACCCCTCCACTTT	CASSYSPTSYNSPLHF
few	TRBV28	.	TRBJ1-3	TGTGCCAGCATCGGAGGGGCTGGAAACACCATATATTTT	CASIGGAGNTIYF
few	TRBV4-1	TRBD2	TRBJ2-5	TGCGCCAGCAGCCAATCCGGGACTAGCGGGGGTGAGACCCAGTACTTC	CASSQSGTSGGETQYF
.	TRBV29-1	TRBD1	TRBJ1-2	TGCAGCGTGGGACAGGGAAATACTAACTATGGCTACACCTTC	CSVGQGNTNYGYTF
few	TRBV11-1	.	TRBJ2-3	TGTGCCAGCAGCTCCGATAAGCTAGCGCCAGATACGCAGTATTTT	CASSSDKLAPDTQYF
few	TRBV30	TRBD1	TRBJ1-5	TGTGCCTGGAGTCAGGGGGCCCAGCCCCAGCATTTT	CAWSQGAQPQHF
.	TRBV7-9	.	TRBJ2-7	TGTGCCAGCGGCACAGGGGGGGACGAGCAGTACTTC	CASGTGGDEQYF
few	TRBV7-2	.	TRBJ2-5	TGTGCCAGCAGCTTAGGTATTCGGAAAGAGACCCAGTACTTC	CASSLGIRKETQYF
few	TRBV7-2	TRBD1	TRBJ1-2	TGTGCCAGCAGCCTACAGACAGGGTCTGATGGCTACACCTTC	CASSLQTGSDGYTF
.	TRBV28	TRBD1	TRBJ2-7	TGTGCCAGCAGAACCGGGACAGGAGGCTCCTACGAGCAGTACTTC	CASRTGTGGSYEQYF
few	TRBV4-3	.	TRBJ2-1	TGCGCCAGCAGCCATGCGAATGGGAATGAGCAGTTCTTC	CASSHANGNEQFF
.	TRBV25-1	.	TRBJ1-2	TGTGCCAGCAGTGAACAGGGAAACTATGGCTACACCTTC	CASSEQGNYGYTF
.	TRBV7-2	.	TRBJ2-5	TGTGCCAGCAGCTCCGGGACTCCGCCCGAGACCCAGTACTTC	CASSSGTPPETQYF
few	TRBV27	TRBD1	TRBJ1-2	TGTGCCAGCAGTTACTCCCAAACAGGGGGCGCCCGTTATGGCTACACCTTC	CASSYSQTGGARYGYTF
few	TRBV10-3	.	TRBJ2-1	TGTGCCATCAGTGGGACATCCAATGAGCAGTTCTTC	CAISGTSNEQFF
.	TRBV11-2	TRBD1	TRBJ1-5	TGTGCCAGCAGATTGGGGGACAGGGGACCCCAGCATTTT	CASRLGDRGPQHF
few	TRBV29-1	.	TRBJ1-3	TGCAGCGCTCAACAGGACTCTGGAAACACCATATATTTT	CSAQQDSGNTIYF
few	TRBV7-9	.	TRBJ2-7	TGTGCCAGCAGCCCCTACGAGCAGTACTTC	CASSPYEQYF